A selection of T cell receptor beta chains follows, all from one sample in a study of blood T cells in healthy people across ages. MiXCR, run by TCRdb on the 5' RACE reads, gives a single entry per CDR3 protein. This table has about 1.8 million distinct CDR3 sequences, 40% to 55% appearing once. The sample consisted of blood. Receptors were obtained from a middle-aged woman in good health. Both conserved end residues are part of each CDR3. The D gene is left open where the match is weak. Expanded clones get a size class; other rows say once, few or many, or leave the size out.

.	few	TRBJ2-7	TRBV21-1	CASLLTSGRLSSYEQYF	TGTGCCAGCCTATTGACTAGCGGACGCCTAAGCTCCTACGAGCAGTACTTC
.	once	TRBJ1-2	TRBV27	CAVRELGSGHYGYTF	TGTGCCGTTAGGGAGTTGGGCAGTGGGCACTATGGCTACACCTTC
.	.	TRBJ2-1	TRBV9	CASNGRGSSGYEQFF	TGTGCCAGCAACGGCCGGGGTAGCTCAGGATATGAGCAGTTCTTC
TRBD2	few	TRBJ2-3	TRBV20-1	CSVQSLTSGGQDTQYF	TGCAGTGTCCAAAGCCTAACTAGCGGGGGTCAAGATACGCAGTATTTT
TRBD2	.	TRBJ2-1	TRBV6-6	CASSYTGTRENEQFF	TGTGCCAGCAGTTACACGGGGACTAGGGAGAATGAGCAGTTCTTC
.	few	TRBJ2-7	TRBV7-2	CASSLAGALGSYEQYF	TGTGCCAGCAGCTTAGCAGGGGCCTTGGGATCCTACGAGCAGTACTTC
.	once	TRBJ2-3	TRBV27	CASHRGRAPLETDTQYF	TGTGCCAGCCACCGTGGGCGGGCCCCGTTAGAGACAGATACGCAGTATTTT
.	.	TRBJ2-7	TRBV4-1	CASSQDDGEGDTEQYF	TGCGCCAGCAGCCAAGATGATGGGGAAGGGGATACGGAGCAGTACTTC
.	.	TRBJ1-5	TRBV11-1	CASSLDYGSQPQHF	TGTGCCAGCAGCCTAGACTACGGATCTCAGCCCCAGCATTTT
.	few	TRBJ2-5	TRBV20-1	CSAPGRLETQYF	TGCAGTGCTCCGGGACGGCTAGAGACCCAGTACTTC
.	few	TRBJ2-5	TRBV9	CASSVGGGAMQETQYF	TGTGCCAGCAGCGTTGGTGGCGGGGCGATGCAAGAGACCCAGTACTTC
TRBD2	once	TRBJ2-5	TRBV7-3	CASSLTGRGEETQYF	TGTGCCAGCAGCTTAACGGGGAGGGGAGAGGAGACCCAGTACTTC
.	once	TRBJ2-7	TRBV7-2	CASSLWPELAYEQYF	TGTGCCAGCAGCTTATGGCCAGAACTTGCCTACGAGCAGTACTTC
.	.	TRBJ2-7	TRBV7-9	CASSSNRDGESSYEQYF	TGTGCCAGCAGCTCGAACCGGGACGGCGAAAGCTCCTACGAGCAGTACTTC
.	.	TRBJ2-5	TRBV14	CASSQVRGLETQYF	TGTGCCAGCAGCCAAGTGCGAGGGCTGGAGACCCAGTACTTC
.	.	TRBJ2-7	TRBV29-1	CSVEGVPGLSFYEQYF	TGCAGCGTTGAAGGGGTACCGGGACTGAGTTTCTACGAGCAGTACTTC
.	.	TRBJ2-5	TRBV7-2	CASSLAMGWQETQYF	TGTGCCAGCAGCTTAGCTATGGGCTGGCAAGAGACCCAGTACTTC
.	.	TRBJ1-5	TRBV19	CASSLPRVPHQPQHF	TGTGCCAGTAGTCTCCCCAGGGTACCACATCAGCCCCAGCATTTT
.	.	TRBJ2-7	TRBV2	CASSGPIGGPYEQYF	TGTGCCAGCAGTGGCCCGATCGGCGGCCCCTACGAGCAGTACTTC
TRBD1	many	TRBJ2-7	TRBV2	CASKRTGGYEQYF	TGTGCCAGCAAGAGGACAGGGGGCTACGAGCAGTACTTC
.	few	TRBJ1-2	TRBV3-1	CASSHLTARGYTF	TGTGCCAGCAGCCACCTTACGGCACGAGGCTACACCTTC
.	few	TRBJ2-1	TRBV11-2	CASHTVVSSYNEQFF	TGTGCCAGCCACACTGTGGTGAGCTCCTACAATGAGCAGTTCTTC
.	.	TRBJ2-7	TRBV2	CARKGGNEQYF	TGTGCCAGAAAGGGTGGCAATGAGCAGTACTTC
.	.	TRBJ1-4	TRBV5-1	CASSLFGGTLEKLFF	TGCGCCAGCAGCTTGTTTGGGGGTACACTTGAAAAACTGTTTTTT